The next 3 T cell receptor beta chains were all read from a single sample in a study of T cell repertoires in cytomegalovirus infection. A single record per CDR3 protein comes from TCRdb applying MiXCR to the reads. The sample holds around 170,000 distinct CDR3 sequences, roughly a sixth seen once. The sequencing input was CD8+ T cells from PBMCs. These receptors came from a human donor in good health (CMV status not recorded). Some clones in this sample may be carry-over from other donors' samples.

This clonotype was seen ten or more times. DNA for the CDR3: TGTGCCAGCAGCTTAAAAAGGATTGTAGGGGGACAGGTCTTAAAGAACACTGAAGCTTTCTTT. Protein product: CASSLKRIVGGQVLKNTEAFF. V gene TRBV7-8 combines with J gene TRBJ1-1; 8 bases match TRBD1. CDR3 length equals 21 residues. From germline, CDR1 is SGHVS and CDR2 FQNEAQ. Losses at the gene ends were 2 bases for V and 1 base for J; bases not matched to a gene: 21.

This chain joins TRBV28 and TRBJ2-2, with D unclear. V lost 6 bases and J 6 bases, leaving 8 bases between the germline ends. CDR1 and CDR2 (germline): MDHEN, SYDVKM. The CDR3 is 12 amino acids. The CDR3 spells CASSYGSGELFF. CDR3 bases: TGTGCCAGCAGCTATGGGTCCGGGGAGCTGTTTTTT.

This clonotype came up a few times. This rearrangement joins TRBV11-2 to TRBJ2-7; D gene uncertain. The CDR3 length is 13 residues. Germline V gene data show CDR1 as SGHAT and CDR2 as FQNNGV. Between the trimmed V and J ends, which lost 1 base and 3 bases, there was a span of 7 bases. The CDR3, as DNA: TGTGCCAGCAGCTTAGGGGTGGGCTACGAGCAGTACTTC. It codes for CASSLGVGYEQYF.